The entry below gives a single TCR beta chain sequence along with its context. Its antigen is undetermined. The data belong to a study of shared clonotypes between healthy human individuals. The data were produced by immunoSEQ multiplex PCR, yet TCRdb's version contains in-frame clones alone and is incomplete. Here the sample spans roughly 500,000 clones, roughly four fifths being singletons. Trimming removed 4 bases from V and 4 bases from J; junction bases left unmatched: 11. This CDR3 contains 17 residues. The germline CDR1 and CDR2 sequences are SNHLY and FYNNEI. Study observations and caveats: Donors were few, which limited the genetic and exposure-history diversity represented.

Sequencing was done on a sample of PBMCs. The rearrangement links TRBV2 to TRBJ2-5; 11 bases align to TRBD2. The sequence was collected from a woman aged 35 to 49 in good health. Some clones in this sample may be carry-over from other donors' samples. DNA for the CDR3: TGTGCCAGCAGTGTGAGAACTAGCGGGAGTTACGGAGAGACCCAGTACTTC. Translated: CASSVRTSGSYGETQYF. The entire variable domain, with the rest obtained from reference TRBV2 and TRBJ2-5, is as follows: EPEVTQTPSHQVTQMGQEVILRCVPISNHLYFYWYRQILGQKVEFLVSFYNNEISEKSEIFDDQFSVERPDGSNFTLKIRSTKLEDSAMYFCASSVRTSGSYGETQYFGPGTRLLVL.